What follows are 29 T cell receptor beta chains derived from one specimen sequenced in a study of blood T cells in healthy people across ages. A J-beta primer mix and a sample-barcoded 5' primer were used in a second PCR of roughly 6 to 11 cycles. TCRdb itself ran the 5' RACE reads through MiXCR, one entry per CDR3 protein. The table records around 1,500,000 distinct CDR3 sequences, 28% of them present only once. The sequenced sample was blood. All receptors come from a woman in her twenties or thirties in good health.

This chain joins TRBV2 and TRBJ2-7; 8 bases are a match to TRBD1. CDR1 and CDR2 from the germline V gene are SNHLY and FYNNEI. The CDR3 spans 15 residues. Germline trimming cut 5 bases from V and 2 bases from J; bases unmatched to any gene: 8. The CDR3 DNA is TGTGCCAGCAGTCCCGGGCCGGGACAGGCCTACGAGCAGTACTTC. Amino acid sequence: CASSPGPGQAYEQYF.

This clonotype was recorded at least ten times. The V gene is TRBV3-1, the J gene TRBJ2-7, with D perhaps being TRBD1 or TRBD2 (5 bases each). This CDR3 has 15 amino acids. The V end lost 0 bases, the J end lost 0 bases, and 9 bases lay between the germline ends. Germline V lookup: CDR1 LGHDT, CDR2 YNNKEL (reference sequence). CDR3 residues: CASSQEAGSSYEQYF. In nucleotides, the CDR3 is TGTGCCAGCAGCCAAGAAGCAGGGAGCTCCTACGAGCAGTACTTC.

This chain joins TRBV2 and TRBJ1-5, with TRBD1 identical over 8 bases. The germline V gene encodes CDR1 SNHLY and CDR2 FYNNEI. The V and J ends lost 6 bases and 7 bases, in that order; junction bases with no gene match: 14. The CDR3 loop spans 16 amino acids. The CDR3 DNA is TGTGCCAGCAGCCCAGGCCCCGGGACAGGCCTACAGCCCCAGCATTTT. Translation gives CASSPGPGTGLQPQHF. Full variable domain (rest looked up from reference TRBV2 and TRBJ1-5): EPEVTQTPSHQVTQMGQEVILRCVPISNHLYFYWYRQILGQKVEFLVSFYNNEISEKSEIFDDQFSVERPDGSNFTLKIRSTKLEDSAMYFCASSPGPGTGLQPQHFGDGTRLSIL.

This clonotype has a count of ten or more. The CDR3 spells CSVEDDPGVNEQFF. In nucleotides, the CDR3 is TGCAGCGTTGAAGATGACCCCGGGGTTAATGAGCAGTTCTTC. The chain has TRBV29-1 and TRBJ2-1; tentative D call: TRBD2 (5 bases). The CDR3 contains 14 residues. Germline V CDR1 and CDR2: SQVTM, ANQGSEA. V was pared by 0 bases and J by 7 bases, with 13 bases between.

This clonotype appeared many times. The rearrangement joins TRBV6-6 to TRBJ2-7; the D is unclear. Germline V gives CDR1 MNHNY, CDR2 SVGAGI (reference sequence). Trimming removed 11 bases from V and 4 bases from J, with 21 bases in between. There are 14 residues in the CDR3. Written as DNA, the CDR3 is TGTGCCTGCCGATCGGACGCCGGCCAGTACGAGCAGTACTTC. Its translation is CACRSDAGQYEQYF.

This clonotype occurred many times. J is TRBJ1-2 and V is TRBV6-5; 9 bases match TRBD1. Germline V gene data show CDR1 as MNHEY and CDR2 as SVGAGI. V lost 5 bases, J lost 2 bases, and 9 bases stayed unmatched. This CDR3 spans 16 amino acids. DNA for the CDR3: TGTGCCAGCAGTCGAGATCAGACAGGGGGAAACTATGGCTACACCTTC. It yields the protein CASSRDQTGGNYGYTF.

This clonotype has a count of ten or more. V gene TRBV18 combines with J gene TRBJ2-5, with D unresolved. Germline V gene data show CDR1 as KGHSH and CDR2 as LQKENI. CDR3 length equals 11 residues. V lost 6 bases to trimming and J lost 4 bases, with 6 bases between them. CDR3 bases: TGTGCCAGCTCCGCCTCAGAGACCCAGTACTTC. Protein: CASSASETQYF.

V usage is TRBV5-1 and J usage is TRBJ2-3, with 8 bases matching TRBD2. Germline CDR1 is SGHRS and CDR2 is YFSETQ. The CDR3 extends over 14 amino acids. V lost 7 bases to trimming and J lost 2 bases; unmatched junction nucleotides: 6. The CDR3 DNA sequence: TGCGCCAGCTCGGGAGGGGTCAACACAGATACGCAGTATTTT. Translated: CASSGGVNTDTQYF.

The V and J genes are TRBV2 and TRBJ2-5; 8 bases line up with TRBD1. Per the germline V gene, CDR1 is SNHLY and CDR2 is FYNNEI. The junction had 5 bases not matched to a gene; V was cut back by 11 bases and J by 3 bases. CDR3 length: 12 residues. The CDR3 here is CAVDRGEETQYF. The CDR3 coding sequence is TGTGCCGTAGACAGGGGAGAAGAGACCCAGTACTTC.

This clonotype has ten or more counts. The V call is TRBV6-2 or TRBV6-3, the J call TRBJ2-7; unclear D gene. Germline assignment: CDR1 MNHEY and CDR2 SVGEGT. With 7 bases removed from V and 0 bases from J, the gap between germline ends came to 16 bases. CDR3 size: 15 residues. DNA for the CDR3: TGTGCCAGCAACCTTGTCGGGCGGAGCTCCTACGAGCAGTACTTC. This codes for CASNLVGRSSYEQYF.

The chain is built from TRBV18 and TRBJ1-1; no clear D gene. Trimming took off 3 bases at V and 2 bases at J, with 10 bases between the two ends. Germline CDR1 and CDR2: KGHSH and LQKENI. This CDR3 comprises 14 residues. CDR3 nucleotides: TGTGCCAGCTCACCCCGCAGCCCCAACACTGAAGCTTTCTTT. Translating gives CASSPRSPNTEAFF.

This clonotype has just a few counts. This sequence joins TRBV5-1 and TRBJ2-7; no reliable D call. CDR3 length equals 15 residues. Germline V CDR1 and CDR2: SGHRS, YFSETQ. V dropped 0 bases and J dropped 2 bases, with 12 bases sitting between them. The CDR3 nucleotides read TGCGCCAGCAGCTTGGATGCGACCCGCACCTACGAGCAGTACTTC. Amino acids: CASSLDATRTYEQYF.

The genes are TRBV9 and TRBJ2-5; D possibly uses TRBD1 or TRBD2 (6 bases each). V was trimmed by 0 bases and J by 11 bases, leaving 11 bases between them. The germline CDR1 and CDR2 sequences are SGDLS and YYNGEE. The CDR3 contains 12 residues. CDR3 region: CASSVEGGQQYF. The CDR3, as DNA: TGTGCCAGCAGCGTAGAAGGGGGGCAACAGTACTTC.

The gene calls are TRBV29-1 and TRBJ1-1, with D perhaps matching TRBD1 (5 bases). Trimming removed 2 bases at V and 11 bases at J, with 12 bases between. The CDR3 runs to 11 residues. Per germline, CDR1 SQVTM and CDR2 ANQGSEA. The CDR3 bases are TGCAGCGTTGAACAGGGCCTGTGGGCTTTCTTT. Its translation is CSVEQGLWAFF.

There are many counts of this clonotype. V is TRBV18 and J is TRBJ1-2; 7 nucleotides match TRBD1. V shed 2 bases and J 6 bases; nucleotides not matched to a gene: 9. CDR1 is KGHSH and CDR2 is LQKENI in the germline V gene. The CDR3 runs to 15 residues. The CDR3 reads CASSPEAGGNDGYTF. DNA of the CDR3: TGTGCCAGCTCACCAGAAGCAGGGGGTAATGATGGCTACACCTTC.

This clonotype was observed many times. The CDR3: CASRGTSESYEQYF. CDR3 in DNA: TGTGCCAGCAGGGGGACTAGCGAATCCTACGAGCAGTACTTC. This chain links TRBV28 with TRBJ2-7; 10 bases line up with TRBD2. J was trimmed by 1 base and V by 6 bases; bases with no gene match: 3. Looked up from germline, CDR1 is MDHEN and CDR2 is SYDVKM. The CDR3 is 14 amino acids.

This clonotype has a single count. V gene TRBV7-9 combines with J gene TRBJ2-4, with 7 positions matching TRBD2. Gene TRBJ2-5 matches the end of the DNA better, so the J call may be wrong. CDR3 length: 16 residues. CDR1 is SEHNR and CDR2 is FQNEAQ in the germline V gene (reference sequence). The CDR3 sequence: CASSSAFQRGGETQYF. DNA for the CDR3: TGTGCCAGCAGCTCCGCGTTCCAGCGGGGTGGAGAGACCCAGTACTTC.

As to this clonotype: This may be a read error, as it is one base from a much larger clone. The chain carries TRBV20-1 and TRBJ2-1, with TRBD2 matching over 10 bases. The tail of the sequence fits TRBJ2-7 better, so the J call may be wrong. This CDR3 is 14 amino acids long. Germline CDR1 reads DFQATT; CDR2 reads SNEGSKA (reference sequence). As DNA, the CDR3 is TGCAGTGCTAGAGATCCTAGCGGGGGAGGGGAGCAGTACTTC. Its protein product is CSARDPSGGGEQYF.

The rearrangement uses TRBV6-5 and TRBJ1-5, with a tentative D call TRBD1 (6 bases). Germline assignment: CDR1 MNHEY and CDR2 SVGAGI. The V and J ends lost 5 bases and 4 bases respectively, with 9 bases between them. The CDR3 loop spans 13 amino acids. The CDR3 DNA is TGTGCCAGCAGTCGGACAGAGAATCAGCCCCAGCATTTT. Residues: CASSRTENQPQHF.

The V and J genes are TRBV15 and TRBJ1-3; D not resolved. V lost 3 bases and J lost 0, with 15 bases in between. This CDR3 region has 17 residues. Germline V gives CDR1 LNHNV, CDR2 YYDKDF (reference sequence). CDR3 protein: CATSREKGLLSGNTIYF. CDR3 nucleotide sequence: TGTGCCACCAGCAGGGAGAAGGGCCTCCTCTCTGGAAACACCATATATTTT. The full variable domain, rest sourced from reference TRBV15 and TRBJ1-3, is DAMVIQNPRYQVTQFGKPVTLSCSQTLNHNVMYWYQQKSSQAPKLLFHYYDKDFNNEADTPDNFQSRRPNTSFCFLDIRSPGLGDTAMYLCATSREKGLLSGNTIYFGEGSWLTVV.

The chain couples TRBV20-1 to TRBJ2-1, with 9 bases aligning to TRBD2. Germline loops: CDR1 DFQATT, CDR2 SNEGSKA (reference sequence). The V segment lost 6 bases and the J segment 10 bases; nucleotides outside the gene matches: 7. The CDR3 covers 12 residues. The DNA for the CDR3 is TGCAGTGCACAGGGCAGCGGGGGGGAGCAGTTCTTC. This translates into CSAQGSGGEQFF.

Only a few counts were recorded for this clonotype. The chain couples TRBV20-1 to TRBJ2-3; a possible D gene is TRBD2 (5 bases). The ends were cut back, 0 bases at V and 1 base at J, with 11 bases in the middle. The CDR3 sequence is 15 residues long. Germline-derived CDR1 and CDR2 are DFQATT and SNEGSKA (reference sequence). The CDR3 loop is CSARDLRAGTDTQYF. DNA for the CDR3: TGCAGTGCTAGAGATCTGCGGGCGGGCACAGATACGCAGTATTTT.

Points on this clonotype: Being one base from a much bigger clone, this may be a read error. The chain uses TRBV25-1 and TRBJ2-5; D possibly corresponds to TRBD2 (6 bases). Gene TRBJ2-7 matches the end of the DNA better, so the J call may be wrong. This CDR3 spans 15 amino acids. Germline CDR1 is MGHDK and CDR2 is SYGVNS. The CDR3 region has the DNA TGTGCCAGCAGGTCCAGGTGGGAGGCTCGGCACGAGCAGTACTTC. It translates to CASRSRWEARHEQYF.

Turning to this clonotype: A junction boundary mismatches the germline segment, possibly from a read error. The chain carries TRBV9 and TRBJ2-3; 8 bases line up with TRBD1. CDR3 size: 17 residues. CDR1 is SGDLS, CDR2 YYNGEE, per germline. The CDR3 loop reads CAISARLQGEYTDTQYF. The CDR3 coding sequence is TGTGCCATCAGCGCACGCTTACAGGGGGAATACACAGATACGCAGTATTTT.

The chain is built from TRBV28 and TRBJ1-1, with D tentatively TRBD1 (5 bases). From germline, CDR1 is MDHEN and CDR2 SYDVKM. The CDR3 length is 15 residues. V was clipped by 4 bases and J by 5 bases, with 17 bases between them. In nucleotides, the CDR3 is TGTGCCAGCAGTTCGCAATTCGGGGGATGGACTGAAGCTTTCTTT. Translation: CASSSQFGGWTEAFF.

In its sample, this clonotype was seen many times. The gene calls are TRBV20-1 and TRBJ2-7; 8 positions match TRBD1. The CDR3 runs to 13 residues. V shed 6 bases and J 2 bases; nucleotides not matched to a gene: 6. CDR1 is DFQATT, CDR2 SNEGSKA, per germline (reference sequence). The CDR3, as DNA: TGCAGTGCCGCACAGGGGGAACCCTACGAGCAGTACTTC. This translates into CSAAQGEPYEQYF.

This clonotype was found many times. V is TRBV29-1 and J is TRBJ2-4; D is uncertain. The CDR3 is 12 amino acids. CDR1 is SQVTM, CDR2 ANQGSEA, per germline. The germline V and J ends were trimmed by 4 bases and 9 bases, with 13 bases remaining between them. CDR3 in DNA: TGCAGCGTTGTGTCTGTGGATGGCATTCAGTACTTC. The encoded protein is CSVVSVDGIQYF.

This clonotype was counted ten times or more. This chain connects TRBV20-1 to TRBJ2-2, with 8 bases identical to TRBD1. Germline loops: CDR1 DFQATT, CDR2 SNEGSKA (reference sequence). Unmatched junction bases numbered 0, after V lost 5 bases and J lost 1 base. The CDR3 extends over 13 amino acids. The CDR3 nucleotides are TGCAGTGCTGACAGGGGGAACACCGGGGAGCTGTTTTTT. Translated, it gives CSADRGNTGELFF.

This chain joins TRBV12-5 and TRBJ2-7, with 7 bases matching TRBD2. V lost 1 base to trimming and J lost 3 bases; unmatched junction nucleotides: 6. CDR1 and CDR2 (germline): LGHNT, FRNRAP. The CDR3 has 15 residues. Written as DNA, the CDR3 is TGTGCTAGTGGTTTGGCTTTGCGGGGGTTCTACGAGCAGTACTTC. Residues: CASGLALRGFYEQYF. The full variable domain, in which reference TRBV12-5 and TRBJ2-7 provide the parts outside the CDR3, is DARVTQTPRHKVTEMGQEVTMRCQPILGHNTVFWYRQTMMQGLELLAYFRNRAPLDDSGMPKDRFSAEMPDATLATLKIQPSEPRDSAVYFCASGLALRGFYEQYFGPGTRLTVT.